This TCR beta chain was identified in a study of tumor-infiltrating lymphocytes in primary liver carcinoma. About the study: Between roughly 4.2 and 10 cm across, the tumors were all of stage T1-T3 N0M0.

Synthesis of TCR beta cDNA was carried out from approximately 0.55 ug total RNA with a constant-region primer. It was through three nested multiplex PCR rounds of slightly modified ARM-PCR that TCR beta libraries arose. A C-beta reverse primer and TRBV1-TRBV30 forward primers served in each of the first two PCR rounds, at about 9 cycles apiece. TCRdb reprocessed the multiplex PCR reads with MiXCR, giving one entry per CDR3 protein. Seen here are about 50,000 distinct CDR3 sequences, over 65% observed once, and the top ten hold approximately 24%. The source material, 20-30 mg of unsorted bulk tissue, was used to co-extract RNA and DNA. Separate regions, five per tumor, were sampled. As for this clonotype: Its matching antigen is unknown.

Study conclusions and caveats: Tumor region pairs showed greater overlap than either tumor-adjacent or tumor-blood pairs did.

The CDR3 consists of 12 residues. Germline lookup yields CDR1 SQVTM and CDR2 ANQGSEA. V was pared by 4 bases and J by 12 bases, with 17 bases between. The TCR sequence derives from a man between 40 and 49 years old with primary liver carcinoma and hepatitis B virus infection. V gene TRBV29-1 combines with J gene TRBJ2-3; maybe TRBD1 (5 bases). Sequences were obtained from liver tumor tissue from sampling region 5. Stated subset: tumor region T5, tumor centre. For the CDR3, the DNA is TGCAGCGTTGCCACTTCCACAGGTACACAGTATTTT. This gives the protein CSVATSTGTQYF.